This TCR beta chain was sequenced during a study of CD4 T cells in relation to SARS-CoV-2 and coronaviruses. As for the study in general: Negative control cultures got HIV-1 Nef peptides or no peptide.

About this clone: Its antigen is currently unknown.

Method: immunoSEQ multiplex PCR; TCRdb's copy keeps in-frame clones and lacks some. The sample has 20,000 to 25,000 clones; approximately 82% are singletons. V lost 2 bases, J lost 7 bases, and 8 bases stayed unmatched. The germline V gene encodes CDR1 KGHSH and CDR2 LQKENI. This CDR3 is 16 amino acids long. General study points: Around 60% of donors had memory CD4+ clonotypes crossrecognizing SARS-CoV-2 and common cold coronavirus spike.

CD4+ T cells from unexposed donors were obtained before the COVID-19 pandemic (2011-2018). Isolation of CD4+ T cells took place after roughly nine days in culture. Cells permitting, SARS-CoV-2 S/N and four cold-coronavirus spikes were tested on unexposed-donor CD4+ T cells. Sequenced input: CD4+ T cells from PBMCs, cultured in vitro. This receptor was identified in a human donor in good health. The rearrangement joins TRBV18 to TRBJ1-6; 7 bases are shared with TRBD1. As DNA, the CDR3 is TGTGCCAGCTCACCAGAGGGGGCGCAGAGGAATTCACCCCTCCACTTT. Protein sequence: CASSPEGAQRNSPLHF.